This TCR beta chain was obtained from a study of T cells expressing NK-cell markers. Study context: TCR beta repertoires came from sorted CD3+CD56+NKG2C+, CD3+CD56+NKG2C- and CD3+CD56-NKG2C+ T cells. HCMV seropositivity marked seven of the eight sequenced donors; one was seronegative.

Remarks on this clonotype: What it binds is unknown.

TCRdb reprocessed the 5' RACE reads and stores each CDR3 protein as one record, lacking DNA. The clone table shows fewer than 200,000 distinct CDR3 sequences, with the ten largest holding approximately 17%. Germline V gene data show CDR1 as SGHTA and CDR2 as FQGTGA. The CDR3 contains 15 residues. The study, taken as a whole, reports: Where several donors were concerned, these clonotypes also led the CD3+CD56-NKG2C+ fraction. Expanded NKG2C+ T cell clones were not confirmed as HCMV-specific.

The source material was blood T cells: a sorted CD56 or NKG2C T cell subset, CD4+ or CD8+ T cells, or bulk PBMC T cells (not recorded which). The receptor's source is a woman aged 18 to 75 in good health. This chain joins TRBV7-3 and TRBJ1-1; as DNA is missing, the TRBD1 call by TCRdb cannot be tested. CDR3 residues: CASSPQGEGNTEAFF.